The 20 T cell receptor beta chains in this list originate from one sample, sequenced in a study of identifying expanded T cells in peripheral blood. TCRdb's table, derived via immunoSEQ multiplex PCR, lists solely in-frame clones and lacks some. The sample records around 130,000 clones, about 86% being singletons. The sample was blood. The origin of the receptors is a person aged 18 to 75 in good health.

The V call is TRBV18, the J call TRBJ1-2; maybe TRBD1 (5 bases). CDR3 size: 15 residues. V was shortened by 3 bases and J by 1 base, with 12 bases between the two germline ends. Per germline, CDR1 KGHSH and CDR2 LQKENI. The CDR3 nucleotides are TGTGCCAGCTCACCGGGACTCAGAGTTAACTATGGCTACACCTTC. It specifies CASSPGLRVNYGYTF.

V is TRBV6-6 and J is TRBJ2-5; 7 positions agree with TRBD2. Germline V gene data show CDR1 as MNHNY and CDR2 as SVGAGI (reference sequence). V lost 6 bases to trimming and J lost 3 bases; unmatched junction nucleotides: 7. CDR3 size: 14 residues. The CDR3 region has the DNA TGTGCCAGCAGCCCAGCGGGGCAGGAAGAGACCCAGTACTTC. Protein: CASSPAGQEETQYF.

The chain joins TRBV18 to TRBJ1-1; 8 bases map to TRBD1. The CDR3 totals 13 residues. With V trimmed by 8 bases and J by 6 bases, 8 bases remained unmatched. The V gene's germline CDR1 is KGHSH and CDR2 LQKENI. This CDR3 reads CASGGQGGPEAFF. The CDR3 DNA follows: TGTGCCAGCGGCGGACAGGGAGGGCCTGAAGCTTTCTTT.

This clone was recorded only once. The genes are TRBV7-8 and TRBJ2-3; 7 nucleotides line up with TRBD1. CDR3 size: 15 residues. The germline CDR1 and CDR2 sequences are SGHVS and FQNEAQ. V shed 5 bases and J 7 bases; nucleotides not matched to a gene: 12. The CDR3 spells CASSGRQGLANTQYF. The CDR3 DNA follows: TGTGCCAGCAGCGGGCGACAGGGTTTGGCCAATACGCAGTATTTT.

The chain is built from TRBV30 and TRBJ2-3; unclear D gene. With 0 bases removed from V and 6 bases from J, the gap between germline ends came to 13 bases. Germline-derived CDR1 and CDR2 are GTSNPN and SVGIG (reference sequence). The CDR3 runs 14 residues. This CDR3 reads CAWSVSPSMDTQYF. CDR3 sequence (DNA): TGTGCCTGGAGTGTATCCCCAAGTATGGATACGCAGTATTTT.

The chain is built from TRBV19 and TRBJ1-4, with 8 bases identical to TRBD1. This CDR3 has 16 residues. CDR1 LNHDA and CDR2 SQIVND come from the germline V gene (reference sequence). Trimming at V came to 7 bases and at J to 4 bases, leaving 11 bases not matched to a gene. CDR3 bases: TGTGCCAGTACTGGACAGGGTCCTAGATTTAATGAAAAACTGTTTTTT. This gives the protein CASTGQGPRFNEKLFF.

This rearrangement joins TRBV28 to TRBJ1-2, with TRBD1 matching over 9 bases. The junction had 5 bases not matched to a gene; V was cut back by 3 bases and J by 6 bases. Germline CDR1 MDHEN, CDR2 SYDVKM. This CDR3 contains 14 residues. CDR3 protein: CASSFGTGTHGYTF. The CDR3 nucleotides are TGTGCCAGCAGTTTCGGGACAGGGACACATGGCTACACCTTC.

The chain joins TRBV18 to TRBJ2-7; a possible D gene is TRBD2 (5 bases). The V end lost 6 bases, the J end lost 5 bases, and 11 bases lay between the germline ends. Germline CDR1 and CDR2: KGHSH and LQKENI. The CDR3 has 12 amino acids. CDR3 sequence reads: CASSAGADEQYF. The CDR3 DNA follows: TGTGCCAGCTCGGCCGGAGCGGACGAGCAGTACTTC.

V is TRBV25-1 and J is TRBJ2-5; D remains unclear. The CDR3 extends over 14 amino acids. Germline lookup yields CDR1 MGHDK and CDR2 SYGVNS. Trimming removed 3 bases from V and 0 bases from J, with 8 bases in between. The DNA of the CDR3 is TGTGCCAGCAGTGAGGGTGGCCACCAAGAGACCCAGTACTTC. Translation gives CASSEGGHQETQYF.

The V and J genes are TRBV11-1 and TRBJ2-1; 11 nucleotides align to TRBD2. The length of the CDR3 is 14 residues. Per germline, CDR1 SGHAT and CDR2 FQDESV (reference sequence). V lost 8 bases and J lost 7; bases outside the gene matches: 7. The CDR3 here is CASALAGGGNEQFF. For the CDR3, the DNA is TGTGCCAGCGCCCTAGCGGGGGGTGGAAATGAGCAGTTCTTC.

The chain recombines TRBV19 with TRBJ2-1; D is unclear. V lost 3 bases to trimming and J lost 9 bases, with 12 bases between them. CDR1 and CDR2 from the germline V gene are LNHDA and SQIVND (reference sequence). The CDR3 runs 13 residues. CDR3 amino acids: CASSITELTEQFF. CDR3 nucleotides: TGTGCCAGTAGTATTACCGAGCTTACTGAGCAGTTCTTC.

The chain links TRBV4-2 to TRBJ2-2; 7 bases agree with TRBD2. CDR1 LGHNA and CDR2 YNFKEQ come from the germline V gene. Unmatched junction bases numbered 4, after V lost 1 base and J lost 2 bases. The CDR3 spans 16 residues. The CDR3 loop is CASSQVSGTNTGELFF. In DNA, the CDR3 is TGTGCCAGCAGCCAAGTGAGCGGGACCAACACCGGGGAGCTGTTTTTT.

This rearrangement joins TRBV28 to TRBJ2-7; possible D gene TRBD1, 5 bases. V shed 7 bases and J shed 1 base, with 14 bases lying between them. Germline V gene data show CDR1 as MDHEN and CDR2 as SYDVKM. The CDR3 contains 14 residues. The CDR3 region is CASIPQTASYEQYF. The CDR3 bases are TGTGCCAGCATACCTCAGACAGCTTCCTACGAGCAGTACTTC.

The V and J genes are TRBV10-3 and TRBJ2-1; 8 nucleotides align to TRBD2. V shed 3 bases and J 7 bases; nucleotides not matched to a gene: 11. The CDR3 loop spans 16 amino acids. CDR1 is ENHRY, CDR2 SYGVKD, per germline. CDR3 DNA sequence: TGTGCCATCAGTGACCTCGGTTCTAGCGGGTGGAATGAGCAGTTCTTC. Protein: CAISDLGSSGWNEQFF.

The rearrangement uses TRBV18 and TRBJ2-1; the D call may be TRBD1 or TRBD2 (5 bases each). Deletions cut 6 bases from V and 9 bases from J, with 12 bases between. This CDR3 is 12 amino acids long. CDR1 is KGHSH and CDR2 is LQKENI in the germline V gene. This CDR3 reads CASSPGSTEQFF. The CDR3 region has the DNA TGTGCCAGCTCCCCAGGGAGCACTGAGCAGTTCTTC.

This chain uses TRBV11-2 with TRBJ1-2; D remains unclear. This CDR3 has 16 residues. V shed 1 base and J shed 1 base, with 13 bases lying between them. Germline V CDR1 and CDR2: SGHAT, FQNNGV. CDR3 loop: CASSLAWRTDNYGYTF. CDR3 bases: TGTGCCAGCAGCTTAGCATGGCGGACTGATAACTATGGCTACACCTTC.

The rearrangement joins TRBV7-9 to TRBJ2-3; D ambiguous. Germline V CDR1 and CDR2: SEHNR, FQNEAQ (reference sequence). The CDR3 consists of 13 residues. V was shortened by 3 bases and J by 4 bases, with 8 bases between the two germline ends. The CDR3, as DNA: TGTGCCAGCAGCTTTGGGAATCCAGATACGCAGTATTTT. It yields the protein CASSFGNPDTQYF. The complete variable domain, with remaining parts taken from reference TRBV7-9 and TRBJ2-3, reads DTGVSQNPRHKITKRGQNVTFRCDPISEHNRLYWYRQTLGQGPEFLTYFQNEAQLEKSRLLSDRFSAERPKGSFSTLEIQRTEQGDSAMYLCASSFGNPDTQYFGPGTRLTVL.

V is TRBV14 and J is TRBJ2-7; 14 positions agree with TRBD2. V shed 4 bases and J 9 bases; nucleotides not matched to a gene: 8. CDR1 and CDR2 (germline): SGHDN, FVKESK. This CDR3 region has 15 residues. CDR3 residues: CASSPGTSGSWRQYF. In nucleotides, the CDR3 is TGTGCCAGCAGCCCCGGGACTAGCGGGAGCTGGAGGCAGTACTTC. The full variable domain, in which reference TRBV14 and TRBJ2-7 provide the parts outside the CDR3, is EAGVTQFPSHSVIEKGQTVTLRCDPISGHDNLYWYRRVMGKEIKFLLHFVKESKQDESGMPNNRFLAERTGGTYSTLKVQPAELEDSGVYFCASSPGTSGSWRQYFGPGTRLTVT.

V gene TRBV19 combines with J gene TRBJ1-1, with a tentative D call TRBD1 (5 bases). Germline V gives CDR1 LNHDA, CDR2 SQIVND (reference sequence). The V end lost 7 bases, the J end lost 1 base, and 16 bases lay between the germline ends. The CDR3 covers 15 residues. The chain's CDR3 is CASIPRWGGNTEAFF. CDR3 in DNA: TGTGCCAGTATACCCCGCTGGGGGGGGAACACTGAAGCTTTCTTT.

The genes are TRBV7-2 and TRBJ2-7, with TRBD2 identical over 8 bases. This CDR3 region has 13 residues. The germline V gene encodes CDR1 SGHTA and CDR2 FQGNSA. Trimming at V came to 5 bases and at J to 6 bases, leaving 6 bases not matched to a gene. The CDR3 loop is CASSIAGGGEQYF. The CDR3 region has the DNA TGTGCCAGCAGCATTGCGGGGGGCGGCGAGCAGTACTTC. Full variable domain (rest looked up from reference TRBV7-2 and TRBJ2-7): GAGVSQSPSNKVTEKGKDVELRCDPISGHTALYWYRQSLGQGLEFLIYFQGNSAPDKSGLPSDRFSAERTGGSVSTLTIQRTQQEDSAVYLCASSIAGGGEQYFGPGTRLTVT.